These 8 T cell receptor beta chains were all obtained from the same sample, sequenced in a study of shared clonotypes between healthy human individuals. Only in-frame clones appear in the TCRdb table, and some are missing; sequencing was by immunoSEQ multiplex PCR. The table shows around 2.1 million clones, with more than 85% occurring only once. Positive CCR7 selection of CD45RO-negative cells yielded the naive CD8 cells, and terminally differentiated effector memory CD45RA+ cells were excluded. Sequencing was done on a sample of naive CD8+ T cells from PBMCs. These receptors came from a young man in good health. Some clones in this sample may be carry-over from other donors' samples.

The rearrangement joins TRBV11-2 to TRBJ1-3; D remains ambiguous. The V end was cut by 2 bases, the J end by 4 bases, with 12 bases between. The germline V gene has CDR1 SGHAT and CDR2 FQNNGV. The CDR3 totals 15 residues. CDR3 region: CASSLILMGGNTIYF. In DNA, the CDR3 is TGTGCCAGCAGCTTAATCTTGATGGGGGGAAACACCATATATTTT.

The chain recombines TRBV9 with TRBJ2-3; TRBD2 is a possible D gene (5 bases). Trimming removed 0 bases at V and 2 bases at J, with 16 bases between. Germline assignment: CDR1 SGDLS and CDR2 YYNGEE. The CDR3 covers 17 residues. As DNA, the CDR3 is TGTGCCAGCAGCGTAGGTCTTAATGGGCGGGCCACAGATACGCAGTATTTT. This translates into CASSVGLNGRATDTQYF.

This clone was seen more than once but under ten times. In the same sample, other DNA sequences code for this CDR3. The rearrangement links TRBV27 to TRBJ2-7; a weak D match, TRBD2 (6 bases). Trimming shortened V by 5 bases and J by 4 bases, and 12 bases separated the two germline ends. Germline CDR1 reads MNHEY; CDR2 reads SMNVEV (reference sequence). The CDR3 totals 13 residues. This CDR3 is CASSPGTSYEQYF. CDR3 bases: TGTGCCAGCAGTCCAGGGACTTCTTACGAGCAGTACTTC.

The rearrangement links TRBV19 to TRBJ2-1; possibly TRBD1 or TRBD2 for D (5 bases each). The V end was cut by 5 bases, the J end by 8 bases, with 22 bases between. The length of the CDR3 is 16 residues. In germline, CDR1 is LNHDA, CDR2 SQIVND (reference sequence). This chain's CDR3 is CASSLWGTERGDEQFF. The CDR3 DNA follows: TGTGCCAGTAGTCTGTGGGGCACGGAGAGGGGTGATGAGCAGTTCTTC.

This sequence joins TRBV4-2 and TRBJ1-3, with TRBD1 matching 7 bases. The CDR3 is made up of 19 amino acids. Looked up from germline, CDR1 is LGHNA and CDR2 is YNFKEQ. V was pared by 4 bases and J by 0 bases, with 15 bases of the junction left unmatched. CDR3 loop: CASSPEGARTESSGNTIYF. Written as DNA, the CDR3 is TGTGCCAGCAGCCCGGAGGGGGCTCGGACAGAGAGCTCTGGAAACACCATATATTTT.

This chain joins TRBV7-8 and TRBJ2-3; TRBD1 or TRBD2 may be the D gene (6 bases each). The CDR3 consists of 16 residues. From germline, CDR1 is SGHVS and CDR2 FQNEAQ. Between the trimmed V and J ends, which lost 0 bases and 2 bases, there was a span of 12 bases. Written as DNA, the CDR3 is TGTGCCAGCAGCTTAGCGGGGGCGGGAACCACAGATACGCAGTATTTT. It is translated as CASSLAGAGTTDTQYF.

This chain links TRBV27 with TRBJ1-3; TRBD1 agrees at 8 bases. With 5 bases clipped from V and 15 bases from J, the junction kept 12 bases outside the gene matches. CDR3 length: 13 amino acids. From germline, CDR1 is MNHEY and CDR2 SMNVEV (reference sequence). CDR3 sequence: CASSPAAGQEGYF. CDR3 nucleotides: TGTGCCAGCAGTCCTGCGGCGGGACAGGAGGGATATTTT.

This clone has a handful of counts. This chain connects TRBV29-1 to TRBJ1-1, with D unclear. Per the germline V gene, CDR1 is SQVTM and CDR2 is ANQGSEA. The CDR3 length is 10 residues. Trimming pared 3 bases from V and 5 bases from J, leaving 4 bases between. The DNA for the CDR3 is TGCAGCGTTGAGGTTACTGAAGCTTTCTTT. This sequence encodes CSVEVTEAFF. Using reference TRBV29-1 and TRBJ1-1 for the parts outside the CDR3, the full variable domain is SAVISQKPSRDICQRGTSLTIQCQVDSQVTMMFWYRQQPGQSLTLIATANQGSEATYESGFVIDKFPISRPNLTFSTLTVSNMSPEDSSIYLCSVEVTEAFFGQGTRLTVV.